One sample yielded the 30 T cell receptor beta chains listed below, sequenced in a study of PD-1 blockade in classical Hodgkin lymphoma. The method was immunoSEQ multiplex PCR; TCRdb's version includes in-frame clones alone and lacks a portion of them. The data hold tens of thousands of clones, with roughly 87% observed a single time. Time point noted: cycle 4 day 1 (C4D1), after 5 to 7 weeks of nivolumab. Every one of the patients relapsed after autologous stem cell transplantation (brentuximab vedotin exposure was variable). The specimen comprised peripheral blood mononuclear cells (PBMCs), sampled before the fourth cycle of nivolumab. The receptors were gathered from a human donor with classical Hodgkin lymphoma.

The rearrangement joins TRBV2 to TRBJ1-5; D gene unclear. Trimming left V 3 bases short and J 9 bases short, with 12 bases between. The CDR3 extends over 13 amino acids. Germline V CDR1 and CDR2: SNHLY, FYNNEI. The CDR3 DNA sequence: TGTGCCAGCAGTGAGAACAACCCCTGGCCCCAGCATTTT. It translates to CASSENNPWPQHF.

The V and J genes are TRBV7-2 and TRBJ1-3; maybe TRBD1 (5 bases). Germline V gives CDR1 SGHTA, CDR2 FQGNSA. The CDR3 runs 18 residues. Trimming shortened V by 5 bases and J by 0 bases, and 20 bases separated the two germline ends. The CDR3 nucleotides read TGTGCCAGCAGCCCCCAAGGGGCTCCCGACTACTCTGGAAACACCATATATTTT. The encoded protein is CASSPQGAPDYSGNTIYF.

This sequence joins TRBV4-1 and TRBJ1-2; D is unclear. This CDR3 has 12 residues. V lost 1 base and J lost 8, with 8 bases in between. CDR1 and CDR2 from the germline V gene are MGHRA and YSYEKL. The CDR3 sequence is CASSQAMGGYTF. The CDR3 bases are TGCGCCAGCAGCCAAGCCATGGGGGGCTACACCTTC.

A few counts support this clone. V and J are TRBV9 and TRBJ1-2; D not resolved. Trimming left V 3 bases short and J 5 bases short, with 14 bases between. The CDR3 consists of 14 residues. CDR1 SGDLS and CDR2 YYNGEE come from the germline V gene. The CDR3 sequence is CASSGEGPLYGYTF. The CDR3 nucleotides read TGTGCCAGCAGCGGAGAGGGCCCACTTTATGGCTACACCTTC.

The V call is TRBV5-1, the J call TRBJ2-7, with TRBD1 identical over 9 bases. This CDR3 contains 15 residues. The V gene's germline CDR1 is SGHRS and CDR2 YFSETQ. Unmatched junction bases numbered 11, after V lost 3 bases and J lost 7 bases. The CDR3 sequence: CASSSGTGYLGEQYF. The CDR3, as DNA: TGCGCCAGCAGCTCCGGGACAGGGTATTTGGGGGAGCAGTACTTC.

This clone has just one count. The chain is built from TRBV7-3 and TRBJ2-1, with 10 bases aligning to TRBD2. V lost 4 bases and J lost 3; bases outside the gene matches: 9. The V gene's germline CDR1 is SGHTA and CDR2 FQGTGA. The CDR3 loop spans 17 amino acids. DNA of the CDR3: TGTGCCAGCAGCTCGGGACTAGCGCAGGGGGACTACAATGAGCAGTTCTTC. Translated, it gives CASSSGLAQGDYNEQFF.

This rearrangement joins TRBV6-1 to TRBJ2-2; 7 bases line up with TRBD1. J gave up 13 bases and V 6 bases, and 5 bases lay outside the gene matches. The CDR3 has 11 amino acids. Germline V gene data show CDR1 as MNHNS and CDR2 as SASEGT. The CDR3, as DNA: TGTGCCAGCAGCTACAGGGGTGGGCTGTTTTTT. Residues: CASSYRGGLFF.

The V and J genes are TRBV5-8 and TRBJ1-1, with a weak D call TRBD1 (5 bases). Trimming removed 4 bases at V and 0 bases at J, with 10 bases between. The CDR3 covers 14 residues. The germline V gene encodes CDR1 SGHTS and CDR2 YDEGEE. The CDR3 region has the DNA TGTGCCAGCAGCCAGACAGTAATGAACACTGAAGCTTTCTTT. Translating gives CASSQTVMNTEAFF.

This clone was picked up a small number of times. The V gene is TRBV7-2, the J gene TRBJ2-1, with D perhaps matching TRBD1 or TRBD2 (5 bases each). This CDR3 region has 14 residues. The germline gives CDR1 SGHTA, CDR2 FQGNSA. V lost 5 bases to trimming and J lost 3 bases, with 11 bases between them. For the CDR3, the DNA is TGTGCCAGCAGCGAGGGGTTCAACTACAATGAGCAGTTCTTC. Protein sequence: CASSEGFNYNEQFF.

The genes are TRBV4-3 and TRBJ2-5; D tentatively fits TRBD1 or TRBD2 (5 bases each). The CDR3 spans 16 residues. Per the germline V gene, CDR1 is LGHNA and CDR2 is YSLEER. V was clipped by 6 bases and J by 4 bases, with 21 bases between them. As DNA, the CDR3 is TGCGCCAGCAGTCTTCAAACCGGGACCCTGGCAGAGACCCAGTACTTC. Protein: CASSLQTGTLAETQYF.

The chain carries TRBV30 and TRBJ2-7; D may be TRBD2 (7 bases). The CDR3 sequence is 15 residues long. Trimming took 0 bases from V and 4 from J, leaving 16 bases between them. Per germline, CDR1 GTSNPN and CDR2 SVGIG (reference sequence). CDR3 sequence: CAWSVPGRGLYEQYF. In nucleotides, the CDR3 is TGTGCCTGGAGTGTACCTGGGCGGGGGCTATACGAGCAGTACTTC.

The chain has TRBV11-2 and TRBJ1-3; D gene uncertain. The CDR3 extends over 16 amino acids. Germline assignment: CDR1 SGHAT and CDR2 FQNNGV. V was shortened by 3 bases and J by 0 bases, with 12 bases between the two germline ends. The chain's CDR3 is CASSLIVISSGNTIYF. CDR3 nucleotide sequence: TGTGCCAGCAGCTTGATTGTAATCAGCTCTGGAAACACCATATATTTT.

This chain links TRBV14 with TRBJ2-5; D might be TRBD2 (6 bases). This CDR3 is 14 amino acids long. Germline V CDR1 and CDR2: SGHDN, FVKESK. Trimming removed 5 bases at V and 3 bases at J, with 13 bases between. CDR3 residues: CASSTRGAEETQYF. The CDR3 region has the DNA TGTGCCAGCAGCACCCGCGGGGCAGAAGAGACCCAGTACTTC.

This clone showed up just a few times. CDR3 region: CSVKVEYGYTF. CDR3 bases: TGCAGTGTTAAAGTCGAATATGGCTACACCTTC. This chain links TRBV20-1 with TRBJ1-2; D not certain. The CDR3 consists of 11 residues. Per the germline V gene, CDR1 is DFQATT and CDR2 is SNEGSKA (reference sequence). V was trimmed by 7 bases and J by 5 bases, leaving 11 bases between them.

In this sample, this clone turned up once. This chain connects TRBV2 to TRBJ2-7, with TRBD2 identical over 10 bases. The germline V gene encodes CDR1 SNHLY and CDR2 FYNNEI. The length of the CDR3 is 15 residues. The V gene end was trimmed by 1 base and the J gene end by 3 bases; junction bases not matched to a gene: 3. CDR3 sequence (DNA): TGTGCCAGCAGTGAAGAGTTAGCGGGGGGCTACGAGCAGTACTTC. Its protein product is CASSEELAGGYEQYF.

The rearrangement links TRBV7-7 to TRBJ2-1; maybe TRBD1 (5 bases). The V end lost 5 bases, the J end lost 6 bases, and 14 bases lay between the germline ends. CDR3 length: 14 amino acids. Germline CDR1 and CDR2: SSHAT and FNYEAQ (reference sequence). CDR3 residues: CASSEQYQGNEQFF. The CDR3 nucleotides read TGTGCCAGCAGCGAACAGTACCAGGGCAATGAGCAGTTCTTC.

V gene TRBV27 combines with J gene TRBJ1-6; D remains ambiguous. CDR3 length: 13 amino acids. CDR1 and CDR2 (germline): MNHEY, SMNVEV (reference sequence). Trimming removed 2 bases from V and 9 bases from J, with 8 bases in between. CDR3 amino acids: CASSLRVGSPLHF. CDR3 DNA: TGTGCCAGCAGTTTACGAGTTGGTTCACCCCTCCACTTT.

This clone appeared a few times. The chain links TRBV19 to TRBJ2-7; D may match TRBD1 or TRBD2 (5 bases each). V was shortened by 4 bases and J by 2 bases, with 15 bases between the two germline ends. Per the germline V gene, CDR1 is LNHDA and CDR2 is SQIVND (reference sequence). This CDR3 has 15 amino acids. CDR3: CASSTRRDGPYEQYF. CDR3 nucleotide sequence: TGTGCCAGTAGTACCCGTCGGGACGGACCCTACGAGCAGTACTTC.

This clone was found a few times. At the DNA level, this CDR3 is encoded by other sequences in the same sample as well. This chain uses TRBV5-4 with TRBJ2-5; D is tentatively TRBD1 or TRBD2 (5 bases each). Between the trimmed V and J ends, which lost 0 bases and 2 bases, there was a span of 11 bases. Germline CDR1 is SGHNT and CDR2 is YYREEE (reference sequence). The CDR3 totals 15 residues. CDR3 in DNA: TGTGCCAGCAGCTTGGTACGGGGCTCACAAGAGACCCAGTACTTC. It translates to CASSLVRGSQETQYF.

The chain couples TRBV4-2 to TRBJ2-5; TRBD2 might be the D (6 bases). The CDR3 is 14 residues long. Germline lookup yields CDR1 LGHNA and CDR2 YNFKEQ. Trimming cost V 5 bases and J 4 bases, with 14 bases left between them. The CDR3 spells CASSIPGVGETQYF. In DNA form, the CDR3 reads TGTGCCAGCAGCATACCGGGGGTGGGAGAGACCCAGTACTTC.

The chain combines TRBV7-6 with TRBJ2-1; the match to TRBD2 covers 14 bases. The V and J ends lost 5 bases and 1 base, in that order; junction bases with no gene match: 4. Germline-derived CDR1 and CDR2 are SGHVS and FNYEAQ. The CDR3 spans 17 residues. The CDR3 nucleotides are TGTGCCAGCAGCCAGGGACTAGCGGGGGTTTCCTACAATGAGCAGTTCTTC. Residues: CASSQGLAGVSYNEQFF. Variable domain in full (rest from reference TRBV7-6 and TRBJ2-1): GAGVSQSPRYKVTKRGQDVALRCDPISGHVSLYWYRQALGQGPEFLTYFNYEAQQDKSGLPNDRFSAERPEGSISTLTIQRTEQRDSAMYRCASSQGLAGVSYNEQFFGPGTRLTVL.

The DNA of the CDR3 is TGTGCCAGCAGCCCTGACAGGTCCTACGAGCAGTACTTC. Translation gives CASSPDRSYEQYF. The V and J genes are TRBV9 and TRBJ2-7; D possibly corresponds to TRBD1 (6 bases). Germline assignment: CDR1 SGDLS and CDR2 YYNGEE. V gave up 4 bases and J gave up 1 base, with 9 bases separating them. This CDR3 region has 13 residues.

V is TRBV18 and J is TRBJ1-1; possible D gene TRBD1, 5 bases. This CDR3 is 14 amino acids long. The V end lost 4 bases, the J end lost 6 bases, and 15 bases lay between the germline ends. The germline V gene encodes CDR1 KGHSH and CDR2 LQKENI. The CDR3: CASSLRRGSAEAFF. The CDR3 DNA is TGTGCCAGCTCACTGAGGCGGGGGAGCGCTGAAGCTTTCTTT.

J is TRBJ1-1 and V is TRBV7-2, with no clear D. V shed 10 bases and J shed 2 bases, with 8 bases lying between them. From germline, CDR1 is SGHTA and CDR2 FQGNSA. The CDR3 loop spans 11 amino acids. CDR3 protein: CATSENTEAFF. The CDR3 DNA follows: TGTGCCACCTCTGAAAACACTGAAGCTTTCTTT.

The gene calls are TRBV4-3 and TRBJ1-3, with unresolved D. V lost 0 bases and J lost 0, with 6 bases in between. The CDR3 runs to 15 residues. Germline CDR1 and CDR2: LGHNA and YSLEER. The CDR3 spells CASSQDLFSGNTIYF. The DNA for the CDR3 is TGCGCCAGCAGCCAAGATCTTTTCTCTGGAAACACCATATATTTT.

Turning to this clone: One end of the junction is discordant with germline, which a read error may explain. This chain connects TRBV7-8 to TRBJ1-1; 7 bases fit TRBD1. The germline gives CDR1 SGHVS, CDR2 FQNEAQ. The CDR3 totals 14 residues. The CDR3 protein is CASGRTGAHTGAFF. The CDR3, as DNA: TGTGCCAGCGGGAGAACAGGGGCGCACACTGGAGCTTTCTTT.

This chain connects TRBV6-5 to TRBJ1-5; D ambiguous. The germline CDR1 and CDR2 sequences are MNHEY and SVGAGI. The CDR3 length is 11 residues. Trimming removed 4 bases from V and 5 bases from J, with 3 bases in between. CDR3 loop: CASSFYQPQHF. In nucleotides, the CDR3 is TGTGCCAGCAGTTTCTATCAGCCCCAGCATTTT.

The chain couples TRBV6-5 to TRBJ1-2; D gene unclear. CDR3 length: 14 amino acids. In germline, CDR1 is MNHEY, CDR2 SVGAGI. V was pared by 8 bases and J by 0 bases, with 13 bases between. CDR3 in DNA: TGTGCCAGCCTTGGTGCGGTGCCTAACTATGGCTACACCTTC. This encodes CASLGAVPNYGYTF.

This chain joins TRBV10-3 and TRBJ2-7, with TRBD2 matching 8 bases. This CDR3 region has 14 residues. V lost 2 bases to trimming and J lost 6 bases; unmatched junction nucleotides: 6. Germline V gene data show CDR1 as ENHRY and CDR2 as SYGVKD. CDR3 sequence reads: CAISERGGRGEQYF. The CDR3 DNA reads as TGTGCCATCAGTGAGCGGGGGGGCCGCGGCGAGCAGTACTTC.

The CDR3 is CASSSSGGGELFF. DNA for the CDR3: TGTGCCAGTAGTAGCTCGGGAGGCGGGGAGCTGTTTTTT. V is TRBV19 and J is TRBJ2-2, with TRBD2 matching 7 bases. From germline, CDR1 is LNHDA and CDR2 SQIVND (reference sequence). Germline trimming cut 4 bases from V and 7 bases from J; bases unmatched to any gene: 3. The CDR3 consists of 13 residues.